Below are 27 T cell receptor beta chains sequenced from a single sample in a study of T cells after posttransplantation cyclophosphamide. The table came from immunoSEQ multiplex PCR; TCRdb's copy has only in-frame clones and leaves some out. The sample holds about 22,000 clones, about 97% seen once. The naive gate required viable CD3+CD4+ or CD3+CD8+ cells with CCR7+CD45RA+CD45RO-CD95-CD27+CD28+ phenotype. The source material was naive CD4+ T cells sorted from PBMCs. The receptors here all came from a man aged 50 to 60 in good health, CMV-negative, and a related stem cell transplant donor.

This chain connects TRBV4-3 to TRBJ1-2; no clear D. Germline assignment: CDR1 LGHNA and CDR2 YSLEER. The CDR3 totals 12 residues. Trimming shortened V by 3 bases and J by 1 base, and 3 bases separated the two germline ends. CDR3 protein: CASSHRNYGYTF. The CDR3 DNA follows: TGCGCCAGCAGCCACCGTAACTATGGCTACACCTTC.

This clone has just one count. The CDR3 nucleotides read TGTGCCAGCAGCTTAAGCCTAGCGGACGGGAACATTCAGTACTTC. This gives the protein CASSLSLADGNIQYF. The chain uses TRBV7-6 and TRBJ2-4; the match to TRBD2 covers 7 bases. CDR3 length equals 15 residues. J was trimmed by 7 bases and V by 2 bases; bases with no gene match: 8. CDR1 is SGHVS and CDR2 is FNYEAQ in the germline V gene.

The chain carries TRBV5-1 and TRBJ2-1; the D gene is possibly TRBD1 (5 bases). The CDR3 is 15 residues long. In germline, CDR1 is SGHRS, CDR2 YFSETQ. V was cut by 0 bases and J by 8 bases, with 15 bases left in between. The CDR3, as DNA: TGCGCCAGCAGCTTGGTACAGGCCTCAAGGGATGAGCAGTTCTTC. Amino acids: CASSLVQASRDEQFF. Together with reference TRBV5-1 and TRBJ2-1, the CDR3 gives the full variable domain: KAGVTQTPRYLIKTRGQQVTLSCSPISGHRSVSWYQQTPGQGLQFLFEYFSETQRNKGNFPGRFSGRQFSNSRSEMNVSTLELGDSALYLCASSLVQASRDEQFFGPGTRLTVL.

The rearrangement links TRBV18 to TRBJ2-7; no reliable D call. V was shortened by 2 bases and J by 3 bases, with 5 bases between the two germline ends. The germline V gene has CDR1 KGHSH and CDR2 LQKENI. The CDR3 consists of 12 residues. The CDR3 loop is CASSPAGYEQYF. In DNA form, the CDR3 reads TGTGCCAGCTCACCAGCCGGCTACGAGCAGTACTTC.

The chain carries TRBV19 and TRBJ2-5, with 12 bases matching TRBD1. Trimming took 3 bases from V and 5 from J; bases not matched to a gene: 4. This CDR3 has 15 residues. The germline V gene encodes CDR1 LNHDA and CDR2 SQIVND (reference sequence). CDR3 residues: CASSMGQGAFETQYF. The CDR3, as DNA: TGTGCCAGTAGTATGGGACAGGGGGCTTTTGAGACCCAGTACTTC.

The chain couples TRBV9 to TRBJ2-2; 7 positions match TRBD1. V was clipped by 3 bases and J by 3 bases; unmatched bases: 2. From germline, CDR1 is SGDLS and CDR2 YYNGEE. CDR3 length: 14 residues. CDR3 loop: CASSEGQHTGELFF. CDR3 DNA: TGTGCCAGCAGCGAGGGACAGCACACCGGGGAGCTGTTTTTT. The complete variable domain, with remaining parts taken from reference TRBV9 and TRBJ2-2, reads DSGVTQTPKHLITATGQRVTLRCSPRSGDLSVYWYQQSLDQGLQFLIQYYNGEERAKGNILERFSAQQFPDLHSELNLSSLELGDSALYFCASSEGQHTGELFFGEGSRLTVL.

In DNA, the CDR3 is TGTGCCAGCACCCCCCACTCTGGAAACACCATATATTTT. It is translated as CASTPHSGNTIYF. The chain employs TRBV6-6 and TRBJ1-3; D ambiguous. There are 13 residues in the CDR3. The germline V gene has CDR1 MNHNY and CDR2 SVGAGI (reference sequence). The ends were cut back, 7 bases at V and 0 bases at J, with 7 bases in the middle.

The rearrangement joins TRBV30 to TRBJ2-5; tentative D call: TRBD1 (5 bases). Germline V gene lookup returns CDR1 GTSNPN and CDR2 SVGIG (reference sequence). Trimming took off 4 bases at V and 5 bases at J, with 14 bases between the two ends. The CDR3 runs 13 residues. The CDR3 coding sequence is TGTGCCTGGAATGGGGCCTGGGTGGAGACCCAGTACTTC. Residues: CAWNGAWVETQYF.

The CDR3 DNA follows: TGTGCCAGTAGTAGCCAGGGATCACCAACTAATGAAAAACTGTTTTTT. It yields the protein CASSSQGSPTNEKLFF. The V and J genes are TRBV19 and TRBJ1-4; a weak D match, TRBD1 (5 bases). The ends were cut back, 4 bases at V and 0 bases at J, with 12 bases in the middle. Germline CDR1 and CDR2: LNHDA and SQIVND (reference sequence). The CDR3 contains 16 residues.

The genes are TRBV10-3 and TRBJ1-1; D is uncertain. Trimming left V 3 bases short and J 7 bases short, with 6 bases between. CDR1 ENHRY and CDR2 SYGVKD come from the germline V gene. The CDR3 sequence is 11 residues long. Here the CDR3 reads CAISEQNEAFF. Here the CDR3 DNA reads TGTGCCATCAGTGAACAGAATGAAGCTTTCTTT.

CDR3 in amino acids: CASNLGGGNSNQPQHF. DNA of the CDR3: TGTGCCAGCAACCTTGGGGGGGGAAATAGCAATCAGCCCCAGCATTTT. The genes are TRBV5-6 and TRBJ1-5, with D perhaps TRBD1 (5 bases). Germline CDR1 and CDR2: SGHDT and YYEEEE. Trimming removed 6 bases from V and 0 bases from J, with 16 bases in between. The CDR3 has 16 amino acids.

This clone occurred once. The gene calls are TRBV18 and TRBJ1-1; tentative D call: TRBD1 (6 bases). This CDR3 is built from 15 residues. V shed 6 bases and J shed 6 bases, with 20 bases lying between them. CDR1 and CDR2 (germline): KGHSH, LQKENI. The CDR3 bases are TGTGCCAGCTCGCGGGAGGGGGACGGCTGGTCTGAAGCTTTCTTT. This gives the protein CASSREGDGWSEAFF.

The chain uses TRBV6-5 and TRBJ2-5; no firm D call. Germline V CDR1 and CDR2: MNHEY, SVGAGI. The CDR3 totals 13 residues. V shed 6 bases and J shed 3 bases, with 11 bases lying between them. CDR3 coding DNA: TGTGCCAGCAGACAAAGGAGAGAAGAGACCCAGTACTTC. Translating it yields CASRQRREETQYF.

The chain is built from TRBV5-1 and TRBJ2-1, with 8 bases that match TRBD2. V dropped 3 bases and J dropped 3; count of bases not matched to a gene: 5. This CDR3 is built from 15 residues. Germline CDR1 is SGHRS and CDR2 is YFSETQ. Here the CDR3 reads CASSSGLGGYNEQFF. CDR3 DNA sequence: TGCGCCAGCAGCTCGGGACTAGGAGGCTACAATGAGCAGTTCTTC.

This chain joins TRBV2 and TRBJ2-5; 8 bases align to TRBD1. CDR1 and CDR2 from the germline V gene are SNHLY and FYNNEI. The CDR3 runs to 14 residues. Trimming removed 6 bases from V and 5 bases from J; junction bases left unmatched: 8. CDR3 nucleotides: TGTGCCAGCAGCAACCAGGGGGCGGGGGAGACCCAGTACTTC. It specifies CASSNQGAGETQYF.

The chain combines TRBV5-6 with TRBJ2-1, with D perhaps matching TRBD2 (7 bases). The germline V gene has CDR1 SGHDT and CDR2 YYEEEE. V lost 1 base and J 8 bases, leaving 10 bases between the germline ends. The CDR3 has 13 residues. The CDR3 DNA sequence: TGTGCCAGCAGCTTGACAGGGAGGGATGAGCAGTTCTTC. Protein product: CASSLTGRDEQFF. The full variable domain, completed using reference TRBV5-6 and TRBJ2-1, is DAGVTQSPTHLIKTRGQQVTLRCSPKSGHDTVSWYQQALGQGPQFIFQYYEEEERQRGNFPDRFSGHQFPNYSSELNVNALLLGDSALYLCASSLTGRDEQFFGPGTRLTVL.

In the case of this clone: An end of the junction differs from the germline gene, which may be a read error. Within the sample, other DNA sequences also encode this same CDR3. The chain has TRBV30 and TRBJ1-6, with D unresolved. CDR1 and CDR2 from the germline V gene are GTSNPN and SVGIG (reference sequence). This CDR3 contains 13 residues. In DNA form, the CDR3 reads TGTGCCTGGAGTGTACTAGGGAATTCCCCCCTCCACTTT. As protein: CAWSVLGNSPLHF.

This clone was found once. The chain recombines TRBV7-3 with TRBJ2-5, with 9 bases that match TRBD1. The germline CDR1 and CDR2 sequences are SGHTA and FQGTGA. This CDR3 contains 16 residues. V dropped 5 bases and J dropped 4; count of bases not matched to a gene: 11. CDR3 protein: CASSLYPHRGRETQYF. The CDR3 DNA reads TGTGCCAGCAGCCTGTACCCACACAGGGGGCGAGAGACCCAGTACTTC.

For the CDR3, the DNA is TGTGCCAGCAGCTGGGTGGGGGGGGCGCTTGAGACCGGGGAGCTGTTTTTT. This codes for CASSWVGGALETGELFF. The genes are TRBV11-2 and TRBJ2-2; D might be TRBD2 (7 bases). The CDR3 totals 17 residues. V was clipped by 4 bases and J by 5 bases, with 20 bases between them. Germline CDR1 and CDR2: SGHAT and FQNNGV.

The CDR3 here is CASLRVQETQYF. For the CDR3, the DNA is TGTGCCAGCTTGAGAGTTCAAGAGACCCAGTACTTC. V gene TRBV6-9 combines with J gene TRBJ2-5, with D hard to call. The length of the CDR3 is 12 residues. Between the trimmed V and J ends, which lost 8 bases and 2 bases, there was a span of 9 bases. CDR1 and CDR2 (germline): MNHGY, SVAAGI.

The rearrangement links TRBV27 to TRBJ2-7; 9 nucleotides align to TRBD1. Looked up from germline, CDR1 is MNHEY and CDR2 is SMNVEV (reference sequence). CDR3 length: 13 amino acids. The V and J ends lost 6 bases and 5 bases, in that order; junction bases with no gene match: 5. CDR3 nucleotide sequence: TGTGCCAGCAGAGGGACAGGGAACAACGAGCAGTACTTC. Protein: CASRGTGNNEQYF.

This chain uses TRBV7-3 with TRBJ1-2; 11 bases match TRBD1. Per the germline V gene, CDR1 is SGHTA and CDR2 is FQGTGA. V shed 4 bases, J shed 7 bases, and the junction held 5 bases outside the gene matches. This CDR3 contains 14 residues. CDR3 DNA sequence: TGTGCCAGCAGCTCCGGACAGGGGGCTGGTGGCTACACCTTC. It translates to CASSSGQGAGGYTF. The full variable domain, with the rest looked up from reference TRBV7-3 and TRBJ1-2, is GAGVSQTPSNKVTEKGKYVELRCDPISGHTALYWYRQSLGQGPEFLIYFQGTGAADDSGLPNDRFFAVRPEGSVSTLKIQRTERGDSAVYLCASSSGQGAGGYTFGSGTRLTVV.

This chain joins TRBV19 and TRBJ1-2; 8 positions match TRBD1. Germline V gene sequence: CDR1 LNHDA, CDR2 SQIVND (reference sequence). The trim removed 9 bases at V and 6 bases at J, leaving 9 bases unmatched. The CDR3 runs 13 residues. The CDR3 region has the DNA TGTGCCAGAGACTCCGGGACAGGTCATGGCTACACCTTC. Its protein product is CARDSGTGHGYTF.

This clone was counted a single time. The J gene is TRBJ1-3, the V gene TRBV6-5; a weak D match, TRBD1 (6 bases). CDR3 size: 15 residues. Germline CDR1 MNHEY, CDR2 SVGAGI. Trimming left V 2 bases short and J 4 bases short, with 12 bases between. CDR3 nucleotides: TGTGCCAGCAGTTACAACGGGGGGGCCGGAAACACCATATATTTT. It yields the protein CASSYNGGAGNTIYF.

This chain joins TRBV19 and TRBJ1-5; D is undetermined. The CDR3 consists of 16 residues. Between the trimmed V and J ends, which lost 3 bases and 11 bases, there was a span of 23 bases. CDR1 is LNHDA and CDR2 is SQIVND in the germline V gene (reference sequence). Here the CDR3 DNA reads TGTGCCAGTAGTATTCGGTGGGGTCGGGGAAAGGGAGCCCAGCATTTT. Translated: CASSIRWGRGKGAQHF.

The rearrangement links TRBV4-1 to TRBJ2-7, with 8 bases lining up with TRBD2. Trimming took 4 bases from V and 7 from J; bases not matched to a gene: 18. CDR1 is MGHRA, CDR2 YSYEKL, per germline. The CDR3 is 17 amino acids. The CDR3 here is CASSPRLREVERGEQYF. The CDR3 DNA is TGCGCCAGCAGCCCCCGATTGCGGGAAGTGGAGCGGGGGGAGCAGTACTTC.

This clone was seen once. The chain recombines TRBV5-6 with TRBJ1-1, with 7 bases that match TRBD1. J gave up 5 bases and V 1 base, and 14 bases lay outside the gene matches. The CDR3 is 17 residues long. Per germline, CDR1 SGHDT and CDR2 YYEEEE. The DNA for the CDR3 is TGTGCCAGCAGCTTGTCTTCAGAAGGGGGCGAGGGGACTGAAGCTTTCTTT. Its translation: CASSLSSEGGEGTEAFF.